These T cell receptor beta chains were read from a single sample in a study of T cells after yellow fever vaccination. TCRdb recomputed calls from the 5' RACE reads with MiXCR, one row per CDR3 protein. The table records fewer than 400,000 distinct CDR3 sequences, around 11% of them present only once. Sample: CD4+ T cells sorted from PBMCs, taken 45 days after the yellow fever booster vaccination. These receptors were obtained from a man between 18 and 29 years old who received the YFV17D yellow fever vaccine. The conserved cysteine and the conserved F or W are not part of the CDR3 here.

v_gene | CDR3aa
TRBV7-2 | ASSRGRAGANVLT
TRBV4-2 | ASSQDRQTSYGYT
TRBV7-2 | ASSLNSGAYNEQF
TRBV5-1 | ASSFETEDGYT
TRBV5-1 | ASSSGQGSGANVLT
TRBV19 | ASSSSGLAEPDTQY
TRBV5-1 | ASSPSDTDTQY
TRBV5-1 | ASSLLALGTDTQY
TRBV7-7 | ASSLGVGASSYNEQF
TRBV24-1 | ATSDLGRSYGYT
TRBV10-3 | AISEQGRAF
TRBV11-2 | ASSPRTGMNTEAF
TRBV6-6 | ASRPLAGGSYEQY
TRBV28 | ASSSPASGGYNEQF
TRBV5-1 | ASSRGQGAGELF
TRBV19 | ASSIGFRDSNQPQH
TRBV24-1 | ATSGSGAADTQY
TRBV4-3 | ASSQDSRAGELF
TRBV7-2 | ASSMDRGEKLF
TRBV7-9 | ASSPGSGSGNTIY
TRBV7-9 | ASSPPRRLGNTIY
TRBV12-3/TRBV12-4 | ASSQTGFDQPQH
TRBV7-2 | ASSPHERGINSPLH
TRBV29-1 | SVKAYQETQY
TRBV13 | ASSFRLASGFVNTQY